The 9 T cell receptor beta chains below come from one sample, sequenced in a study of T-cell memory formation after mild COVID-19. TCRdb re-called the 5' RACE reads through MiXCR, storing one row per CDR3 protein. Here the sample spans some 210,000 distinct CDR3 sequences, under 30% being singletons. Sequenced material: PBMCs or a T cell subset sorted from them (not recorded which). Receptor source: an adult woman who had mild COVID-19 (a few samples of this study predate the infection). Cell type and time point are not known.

In DNA form, the CDR3 reads TGCAGTGCCGCCCCGGGCAACGCACCCCTCCACTTT. Residues: CSAAPGNAPLHF. The J gene is TRBJ1-6, the V gene TRBV20-1, with unresolved D. The CDR3 has 12 amino acids. Trimming took 6 bases from V and 11 from J, leaving 14 bases between them. CDR1 is DFQATT and CDR2 is SNEGSKA in the germline V gene (reference sequence).

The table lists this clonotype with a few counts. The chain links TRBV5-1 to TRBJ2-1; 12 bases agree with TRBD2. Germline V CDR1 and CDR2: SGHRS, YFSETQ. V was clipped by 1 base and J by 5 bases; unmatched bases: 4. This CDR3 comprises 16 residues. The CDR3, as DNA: TGCGCCAGCAGCTTGAGACTAGCGGGGGTAAACAATGAGCAGTTCTTC. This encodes CASSLRLAGVNNEQFF.

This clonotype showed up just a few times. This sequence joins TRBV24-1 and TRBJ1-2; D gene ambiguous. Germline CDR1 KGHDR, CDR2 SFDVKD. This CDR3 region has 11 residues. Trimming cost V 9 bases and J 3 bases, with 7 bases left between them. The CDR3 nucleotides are TGTGCCACCGGAGGAGACTATGGCTACACCTTC. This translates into CATGGDYGYTF.

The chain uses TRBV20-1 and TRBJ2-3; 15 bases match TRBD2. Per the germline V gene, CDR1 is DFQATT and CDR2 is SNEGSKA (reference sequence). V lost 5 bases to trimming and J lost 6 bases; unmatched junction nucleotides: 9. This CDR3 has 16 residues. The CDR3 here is CSARTSGRALLDTQYF. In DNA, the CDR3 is TGCAGTGCTCGGACTAGCGGGAGGGCCCTGTTGGATACGCAGTATTTT.

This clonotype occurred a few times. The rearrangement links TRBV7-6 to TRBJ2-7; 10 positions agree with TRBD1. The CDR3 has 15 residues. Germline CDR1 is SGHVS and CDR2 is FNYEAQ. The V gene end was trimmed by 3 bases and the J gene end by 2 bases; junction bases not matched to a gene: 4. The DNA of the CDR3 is TGTGCCAGCAGCTTGGGACAGGGGAATCCCTACGAGCAGTACTTC. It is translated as CASSLGQGNPYEQYF.

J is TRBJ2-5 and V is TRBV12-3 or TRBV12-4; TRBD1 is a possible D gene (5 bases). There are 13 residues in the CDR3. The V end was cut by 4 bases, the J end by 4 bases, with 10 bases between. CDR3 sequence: CASSSGPGETQYF. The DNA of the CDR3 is TGTGCCAGCAGTTCAGGGCCCGGAGAGACCCAGTACTTC.

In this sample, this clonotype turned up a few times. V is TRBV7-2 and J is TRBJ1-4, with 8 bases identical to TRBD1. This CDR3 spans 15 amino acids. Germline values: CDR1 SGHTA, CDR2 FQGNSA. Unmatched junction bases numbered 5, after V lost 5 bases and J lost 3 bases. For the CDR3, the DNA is TGTGCCAGCAGCGACCGGGACAGGCCTAATGAAAAACTGTTTTTT. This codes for CASSDRDRPNEKLFF.

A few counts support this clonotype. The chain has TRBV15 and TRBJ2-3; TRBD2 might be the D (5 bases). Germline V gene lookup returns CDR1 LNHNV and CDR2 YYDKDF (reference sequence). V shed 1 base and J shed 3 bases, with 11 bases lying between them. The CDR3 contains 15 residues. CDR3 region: CATSRVGIWTDTQYF. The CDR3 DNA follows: TGTGCCACCAGCAGAGTCGGGATATGGACAGATACGCAGTATTTT.

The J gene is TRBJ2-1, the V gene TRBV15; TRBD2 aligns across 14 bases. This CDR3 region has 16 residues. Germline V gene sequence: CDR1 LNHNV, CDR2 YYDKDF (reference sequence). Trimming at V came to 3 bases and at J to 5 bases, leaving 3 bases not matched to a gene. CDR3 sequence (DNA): TGTGCCACCAGCAGTGAGACTAGCGGGAGGGACAATGAGCAGTTCTTC. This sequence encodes CATSSETSGRDNEQFF.